This passage covers 27 T cell receptor beta chains from one sample sequenced in a study of molecular identifiers for immune sequencing clone quantification. TCRdb re-called the PCR reads through MiXCR, storing one row per CDR3 protein. The profile shows more than 450,000 distinct CDR3 sequences, 20% to 25% of them singletons. The sequencing input was naive CD8+ T cells from blood, with Jurkat cell RNA spiked in. Subset noted: FACS-sorted CD8+CD4-CCR7+CD45RA+ naive T cells. Receptor source: a human donor in good health. Some libraries in this study had Jurkat cell RNA spiked in.

Of note for this clonotype: This clone may be a read error of a much larger clone one base away. V is TRBV2 and J is TRBJ2-3; the D is unclear. CDR3 length: 15 residues. Germline V gives CDR1 SNHLY, CDR2 FYNNEI. The CDR3 bases are TGTGCCAGCAGTCCAAGGACCATAAAGGCAGATACGCGGTATTTT. As protein: CASSPRTIKADTRYF. Based on the CDR3 plus reference TRBV2 and TRBJ2-3, the full variable domain is EPEVTQTPSHQVTQMGQEVILRCVPISNHLYFYWYRQILGQKVEFLVSFYNNEISEKSEIFDDQFSVERPDGSNFTLKIRSTKLEDSAMYFCASSPRTIKADTRYFGPGTRLTVL.

This rearrangement joins TRBV9 to TRBJ1-1; 7 bases are shared with TRBD1. CDR3 length equals 17 residues. J was trimmed by 0 bases and V by 2 bases; bases with no gene match: 10. CDR1 and CDR2 from the germline V gene are SGDLS and YYNGEE. DNA for the CDR3: TGTGCCAGCAGCGTTTCCGGGTTTACAGGGGTGAACACTGAAGCTTTCTTT. This translates into CASSVSGFTGVNTEAFF.

The sample holds many counts of this clonotype. The V and J genes are TRBV27 and TRBJ2-6, with 7 bases identical to TRBD1. The CDR3 spans 18 residues. The germline V gene encodes CDR1 MNHEY and CDR2 SMNVEV (reference sequence). With V trimmed by 6 bases and J by 0 bases, 11 bases remained unmatched. CDR3 region: CASSKGAWDFSGANVLTF. The CDR3 DNA sequence: TGTGCCAGCAGCAAGGGGGCTTGGGATTTCTCTGGGGCCAACGTCCTGACTTTC. The complete variable domain, with remaining parts taken from reference TRBV27 and TRBJ2-6, reads EAQVTQNPRYLITVTGKKLTVTCSQNMNHEYMSWYRQDPGLGLRQIYYSMNVEVTDKGDVPEGYKVSRKEKRNFPLILESPSPNQTSLYFCASSKGAWDFSGANVLTFGAGSRLTVL.

This clonotype was recorded many times. Written as DNA, the CDR3 is TGTGCCAGCAGCGGGAGACAGGGGGTATACACCGGGGAGCTGTTTTTT. Translating it yields CASSGRQGVYTGELFF. The chain employs TRBV9 and TRBJ2-2; 9 bases align to TRBD1. This CDR3 spans 16 amino acids. V trimming: 3 bases; J trimming: 3 bases; junction bases outside the gene matches: 6. CDR1 is SGDLS and CDR2 is YYNGEE in the germline V gene. The full variable domain, its missing parts supplied by reference TRBV9 and TRBJ2-2, is DSGVTQTPKHLITATGQRVTLRCSPRSGDLSVYWYQQSLDQGLQFLIQYYNGEERAKGNILERFSAQQFPDLHSELNLSSLELGDSALYFCASSGRQGVYTGELFFGEGSRLTVL.

This clonotype was detected a few times. The CDR3 reads CASRMTGAIEAFF. The CDR3 DNA reads as TGTGCCAGCAGGATGACAGGAGCGATTGAAGCTTTCTTT. The chain employs TRBV5-6 and TRBJ1-1; TRBD1 might be the D (6 bases). This CDR3 is 13 amino acids long. Germline V gives CDR1 SGHDT, CDR2 YYEEEE. The V gene lost 5 bases and the J gene lost 7 bases, with 15 bases spanning the gap.

At least ten counts were recorded for this clonotype. The rearrangement links TRBV7-2 to TRBJ2-1; either TRBD1 or TRBD2 may supply D (6 bases each). V was cut by 5 bases and J by 4 bases, with 18 bases left in between. This CDR3 region has 16 residues. Germline CDR1 is SGHTA and CDR2 is FQGNSA. The CDR3 region is CASSPPEGGEYNEQFF. The DNA for the CDR3 is TGTGCCAGCAGCCCCCCTGAGGGGGGCGAGTACAATGAGCAGTTCTTC.

This clonotype was observed at least ten times. The V and J genes are TRBV2 and TRBJ2-3; D is uncertain. V was clipped by 4 bases and J by 0 bases, with 8 bases between them. This CDR3 has 14 residues. Per germline, CDR1 SNHLY and CDR2 FYNNEI. The CDR3 DNA follows: TGTGCCAGCAGTGGTATCAGCAGCACAGATACGCAGTATTTT. The encoded protein is CASSGISSTDTQYF.

The chain combines TRBV27 with TRBJ2-5; 8 nucleotides agree with TRBD1. The J segment lost 5 bases and the V segment lost 6 bases, leaving 17 bases of the junction unmatched. CDR1 MNHEY and CDR2 SMNVEV come from the germline V gene (reference sequence). The CDR3 contains 17 residues. The CDR3 nucleotides read TGTGCCAGCAGGAGGGGGGCCGGGACAGGCCATGAGGAGACCCAGTACTTC. Its translation: CASRRGAGTGHEETQYF.

This clonotype was counted only a few times. This clone may be a read error of a much larger clone one base away. J is TRBJ2-1 and V is TRBV15, with D possibly matching TRBD2 (6 bases). This CDR3 region has 17 residues. CDR1 LNHNV and CDR2 YYDKDF come from the germline V gene (reference sequence). The CDR3 sequence: CATSRDRREEGYSEQFF. The CDR3 DNA reads as TGTGCCACCAGCAGAGATCGGAGGGAAGAGGGTTACAGTGAGCAGTTCTTC. Drawing the rest from reference TRBV15 and TRBJ2-1, the complete variable domain is DAMVIQNPRYQVTQFGKPVTLSCSQTLNHNVMYWYQQKSSQAPKLLFHYYDKDFNNEADTPDNFQSRRPNTSFCFLDIRSPGLGDTAMYLCATSRDRREEGYSEQFFGPGTRLTVL.

This clonotype was counted ten times or more. V and J are TRBV11-3 and TRBJ2-7; TRBD2 matches at 8 bases. The CDR3 contains 14 residues. CDR1 and CDR2 from the germline V gene are SGHNT and YENEEA. Unmatched junction bases numbered 6, after V lost 8 bases and J lost 0 bases. The CDR3 reads CASASSGSSYEQYF. CDR3 nucleotide sequence: TGTGCCAGCGCGTCCAGCGGGAGCTCCTACGAGCAGTACTTC.

The table lists this clonotype with many counts. The rearrangement links TRBV30 to TRBJ2-7; perhaps TRBD1 as D (5 bases). Germline CDR1 GTSNPN, CDR2 SVGIG (reference sequence). V was trimmed by 0 bases and J by 6 bases, leaving 6 bases between them. The CDR3 covers 11 residues. Here the CDR3 DNA reads TGTGCCTGGAGTGTGGGGCGCGAGCAGTACTTC. This codes for CAWSVGREQYF.

The chain carries TRBV7-3 and TRBJ2-1, with a weak D call TRBD1 (5 bases). CDR1 SGHTA and CDR2 FQGTGA come from the germline V gene. V lost 5 bases to trimming and J lost 4 bases, with 15 bases between them. The CDR3 runs 15 residues. For the CDR3, the DNA is TGTGCCAGCAGCGCAGGGTTTAGCTCGTACAATGAGCAGTTCTTC. It codes for CASSAGFSSYNEQFF.

The table lists this clonotype with a few counts. CDR3 in DNA: TGCAGTGCTAGAGATTATATTAGGGTAGAAGAGACCCAGTACTTC. This codes for CSARDYIRVEETQYF. The chain joins TRBV20-1 to TRBJ2-5; D is uncertain. The CDR3 has 15 residues. The V end lost 0 bases, the J end lost 3 bases, and 14 bases lay between the germline ends. Per germline, CDR1 DFQATT and CDR2 SNEGSKA (reference sequence).

This sequence joins TRBV7-9 and TRBJ2-3, with D unclear. From germline, CDR1 is SEHNR and CDR2 FQNEAQ (reference sequence). The CDR3 length is 15 residues. Trimming left V 1 base short and J 1 base short, with 9 bases between. CDR3 coding DNA: TGTGCCAGCAGCTTAGTGCAAACCGGCACAGATACGCAGTATTTT. Encoded protein: CASSLVQTGTDTQYF.

The sample holds a few counts of this clonotype. CDR3 sequence (DNA): TGTGCCAGTAGTCCCGGGACTACTAATGAGCAGTTCTTC. The encoded protein is CASSPGTTNEQFF. The chain uses TRBV19 and TRBJ2-1; 7 bases agree with TRBD2. The J segment lost 7 bases and the V segment lost 5 bases, leaving 5 bases of the junction unmatched. CDR3 length: 13 amino acids. Per germline, CDR1 LNHDA and CDR2 SQIVND (reference sequence).

At least ten counts were recorded for this clonotype. The CDR3 DNA is TGCGCCAGCAGCCAAGATATAACCCAGGGCGAGCAGTACTTC. Amino acids: CASSQDITQGEQYF. The V and J genes are TRBV4-3 and TRBJ2-7; possibly TRBD1 for D (5 bases). This CDR3 comprises 14 residues. V lost 0 bases, J lost 6 bases, and 12 bases lay in between. Germline V gene sequence: CDR1 LGHNA, CDR2 YSLEER.

This clonotype was seen repeatedly, ten times or more. V is TRBV29-1 and J is TRBJ1-5, with a possible D match to TRBD1 (5 bases). V gave up 6 bases and J gave up 0 bases, with 21 bases separating them. This CDR3 region has 17 residues. CDR1 is SQVTM, CDR2 ANQGSEA, per germline. The CDR3 sequence is CSVRARVPIYSNQPQHF. As DNA, the CDR3 is TGCAGCGTCAGGGCACGCGTCCCCATTTATAGCAATCAGCCCCAGCATTTT. Using reference TRBV29-1 and TRBJ1-5 for the parts outside the CDR3, the full variable domain is SAVISQKPSRDICQRGTSLTIQCQVDSQVTMMFWYRQQPGQSLTLIATANQGSEATYESGFVIDKFPISRPNLTFSTLTVSNMSPEDSSIYLCSVRARVPIYSNQPQHFGDGTRLSIL.

About this clonotype itself: This sequence may be a read error, since a much larger clone differs from it by one base. A read error is likely, as this CDR3 ends without the conserved phenylalanine or tryptophan. CDR3 DNA: TGTGCCAGCAGCACAACCGACAGGGGAATCACAGATACGCAGTATCTT. This codes for CASSTTDRGITDTQYL. The gene calls are TRBV28 and TRBJ2-3; 8 bases match TRBD1. This CDR3 region has 16 residues. CDR1 and CDR2 from the germline V gene are MDHEN and SYDVKM. J lost 2 bases, V lost 6 bases, and 10 bases had no gene match.

On this clonotype: This may be a read error: a much more frequent sequence differs by one nucleotide. The chain is built from TRBV7-9 and TRBJ1-1; 8 bases are a match to TRBD1. Germline V gene sequence: CDR1 SEHNR, CDR2 FQNEAQ (reference sequence). Unmatched junction bases numbered 9, after V lost 2 bases and J lost 4 bases. The CDR3 has 16 residues. Written as DNA, the CDR3 is TGTGCCAGCAGCTTAACTGCAGGGGGCATCGGCACTGAAGCTTTCTTT. Translated: CASSLTAGGIGTEAFF.

Turning to this clonotype: At one end the junction does not follow the germline gene, possibly because of a read error. The chain recombines TRBV7-9 with TRBJ2-7, with D maybe TRBD2 (5 bases). Per germline, CDR1 SEHNR and CDR2 FQNEAQ (reference sequence). CDR3 size: 13 residues. The CDR3 spells CASTGSALYEQYF. The CDR3 region has the DNA TGTGCCAGCACGGGTAGCGCGCTCTACGAGCAGTATTTC. Looking up the rest from reference TRBV7-9 and TRBJ2-7 gives the full variable domain: DTGVSQNPRHKITKRGQNVTFRCDPISEHNRLYWYRQTLGQGPEFLTYFQNEAQLEKSRLLSDRFSAERPKGSFSTLEIQRTEQGDSAMYLCASTGSALYEQYFGPGTRLTVT.

This clonotype was observed a single time. At one of its ends the junction is not consistent with the germline gene, which may arise from a read error. The chain has TRBV5-3 and TRBJ2-2; D may be TRBD2 (5 bases). TRBV5-3 is given ORF status, its function remaining uncertain. This CDR3 is built from 11 residues. Here the CDR3 DNA reads TGTGCCGGCAGTCATACCGGGGAGCTGCTTTTT. Protein sequence: CAGSHTGELLF.

This clonotype was observed a handful of times. One base away lies a much larger clone, so this may be a sequencing read error. This sequence joins TRBV9 and TRBJ1-1; TRBD1 aligns across 8 bases. The CDR3 covers 14 residues. Germline-derived CDR1 and CDR2 are SGDLS and YYNGEE. CDR3 bases: TGTGCCAGCAGCCCGACAGGGGATAACACTGAAGCTCTCTTT. This gives the protein CASSPTGDNTEALF.

Points on this clonotype: A clone one base away is much larger, so this may be a read error. V usage is TRBV29-1 and J usage is TRBJ2-1; possible D gene TRBD2, 6 bases. This CDR3 spans 13 amino acids. Germline V gene data show CDR1 as SQVTM and CDR2 as ANQGSEA. The CDR3 nucleotides are TGCAGCGCGGGAGCGGACTCCTACAATGGGCAGTTCTTC. This gives the protein CSAGADSYNGQFF.

The V gene is TRBV4-3, the J gene TRBJ2-3, with TRBD2 matching 10 bases. With V trimmed by 3 bases and J by 6 bases, 6 bases remained unmatched. Germline V lookup: CDR1 LGHNA, CDR2 YSLEER. The CDR3 loop spans 15 amino acids. The CDR3 reads CASSQGTSVQDTQYF. As DNA, the CDR3 is TGCGCCAGCAGCCAGGGGACTAGCGTACAGGATACGCAGTATTTT.

This clonotype occurred a few times. The chain links TRBV5-6 to TRBJ2-7; TRBD1 or TRBD2 may be the D gene (5 bases each). Trimming pared 0 bases from V and 1 base from J, leaving 11 bases between. CDR1 is SGHDT, CDR2 YYEEEE, per germline. The CDR3 length is 15 residues. DNA of the CDR3: TGTGCCAGCAGCTTGGGGGACCCGACTTCCTACGAGCAGTACTTC. Translating it yields CASSLGDPTSYEQYF. Variable domain in full (rest from reference TRBV5-6 and TRBJ2-7): DAGVTQSPTHLIKTRGQQVTLRCSPKSGHDTVSWYQQALGQGPQFIFQYYEEEERQRGNFPDRFSGHQFPNYSSELNVNALLLGDSALYLCASSLGDPTSYEQYFGPGTRLTVT.

Regarding this clonotype: A read error may account for a junction end that differs from germline. The chain has TRBV7-9 and TRBJ2-2, with D perhaps given as TRBD1 or TRBD2 (6 bases each). This CDR3 is built from 16 residues. Germline V CDR1 and CDR2: SEHNR, FQNEAQ (reference sequence). The CDR3 here is CTSPRSGGANTGELFF. The CDR3 DNA sequence: TGTACCAGCCCGCGTTCCGGGGGCGCGAACACCGGGGAGCTGTTTTTT.

This clonotype occurred many times. This chain uses TRBV7-2 with TRBJ2-1, with 12 nucleotides matching TRBD2. This CDR3 has 15 residues. Germline lookup yields CDR1 SGHTA and CDR2 FQGNSA. With V trimmed by 4 bases and J by 7 bases, 5 bases remained unmatched. CDR3 coding DNA: TGTGCCAGCAGCTCCTGGACTAGCGGGATTAATGAGCAGTTCTTC. Encoded protein: CASSSWTSGINEQFF.